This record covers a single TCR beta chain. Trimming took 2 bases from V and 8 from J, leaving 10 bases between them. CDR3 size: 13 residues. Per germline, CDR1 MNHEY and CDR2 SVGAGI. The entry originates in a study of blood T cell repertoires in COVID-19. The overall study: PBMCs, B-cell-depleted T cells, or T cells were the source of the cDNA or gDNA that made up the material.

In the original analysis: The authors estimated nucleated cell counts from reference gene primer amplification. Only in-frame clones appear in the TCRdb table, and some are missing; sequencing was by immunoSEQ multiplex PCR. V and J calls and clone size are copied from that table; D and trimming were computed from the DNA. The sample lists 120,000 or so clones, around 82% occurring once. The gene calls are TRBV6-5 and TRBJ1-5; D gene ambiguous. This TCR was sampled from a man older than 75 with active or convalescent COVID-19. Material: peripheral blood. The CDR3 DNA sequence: TGTGCCAGCAGTTACCGCCAGCGGGAGCCCCAGCATTTT. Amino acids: CASSYRQREPQHF.